The table lists the clone carrying this T cell receptor (beta chain) with a count of one. With V trimmed by 3 bases and J by 2 bases, 4 bases remained unmatched. Germline CDR1 MNHNS, CDR2 SASEGT. There are 15 residues in the CDR3. These data are taken from a study of blood T cell repertoires in COVID-19. Study information: In each case, the material was cDNA or gDNA derived from T cells, B-cell-depleted T cells, or PBMCs.

Original processing methods: Amplification from reference gene primers served as the basis for estimated nucleated cell counts. Profiling relied on immunoSEQ multiplex PCR, and the TCRdb table lists in-frame clones only, not all of them. The V and J calls and clone size come from that table; D and trimming were worked out from the DNA. Here the sample spans 130,000 to 150,000 clones, 85% to 90% being singletons. This TCR derives from a woman between 45 and 60 years old with active or convalescent COVID-19. The rearrangement joins TRBV6-1 to TRBJ1-5, with TRBD1 identical over 7 bases. The sequenced sample consisted of peripheral blood. CDR3 region: CASSDRQGRNQPQHF. CDR3 nucleotide sequence: TGTGCCAGCAGTGACCGACAGGGCCGCAATCAGCCCCAGCATTTT.